This TCR beta chain appears in the sequencing data of a study of blood T cell repertoires in COVID-19. Study details: The study drew acute and convalescent COVID-19 samples from the United States, Italy and Spain.

The ends were cut back, 2 bases at V and 2 bases at J, with 9 bases in the middle. Germline V gives CDR1 GTSNPN, CDR2 SVGIG (reference sequence). This CDR3 is 14 amino acids long. In assigning cohorts, the study relied on participant-reported clinical history. TCRdb's table, derived via immunoSEQ multiplex PCR, lists solely in-frame clones and lacks some. The sample comprises some 200,000 clones, 75% to 90% of which are singletons, and approximately 3.8% rests with the top ten. The source of this sequence is a woman between 18 and 29 years old in a cohort exposed to, infected with or recovered from COVID-19 (not recorded which). The chain combines TRBV30 with TRBJ2-2; the D gene is possibly TRBD2 (6 bases). Input material: PBMCs or T cells enriched from blood (not recorded which). The CDR3 nucleotides read TGTGCCTGGAGTCCCGGACTAAACACCGGGGAGCTGTTTTTT. This sequence encodes CAWSPGLNTGELFF. The full variable domain, rest sourced from reference TRBV30 and TRBJ2-2, is SQTIHQWPATLVQPVGSPLSLECTVEGTSNPNLYWYRQAAGRGLQLLFYSVGIGQISSEVPQNLSASRPQDRQFILSSKKLLLSDSGFYLCAWSPGLNTGELFFGEGSRLTVL.